The source of this T cell receptor beta chain is a study of T cell clusters in autoimmune cytopenias. One tube held mixed TRB-A and TRB-B primer pools for touch-down PCR. TCRdb reprocessed the multiplex PCR reads, keeping one entry per CDR3 protein, no DNA. This sample's clone table lists approximately 7,000 distinct CDR3 sequences. TRB amplification used 200 to 250 ng of peripheral blood genomic DNA. Judged by frequency, this clonotype is medium-sized (0.01 to 0.1%). Germline CDR1 MNHEY, CDR2 SMNVEV (reference sequence). The CDR3 consists of 12 residues. Separately, the same data were catalogued under a study of T cell repertoires in aging, cancer and after chemotherapy. This second study notes: Over several months to years, re-sampled healthy donor repertoires clearly shared clones. The full dataset contained several million TCR reads.

The sequencing input was peripheral blood. The TCR comes from a human donor in good health. The chain is built from TRBV27 and TRBJ1-6. CDR3: CASSPYNSPLHF.